The 3 T cell receptor beta chains below were found in one sample sequenced in a study of blood T cell repertoires in COVID-19 (dated by TCRdb to between 2020 and 2021). The method behind the library was the immunoSEQ multiplex PCR assay. TCRdb carries this immuneACCESS record with in-frame sequences only. Its versions omit some clonotypes, under half of them owing to an unresolved V gene in the studies checked, with the rest unexplained. The sample contains approximately 150,000 clones, 80% to 95% of them found a single time. Clones ranked in the top ten supply less than 2% of the sample. Sequences were obtained from peripheral blood. The receptors were sampled from a woman aged 55 to 70 with COVID-19, enrolled during active disease.

V gene TRBV25-1 combines with J gene TRBJ1-4; D is possibly TRBD1 (6 bases). Germline V gene data show CDR1 as MGHDK and CDR2 as SYGVNS. The length of the CDR3 is 15 residues. V was clipped by 4 bases and J by 5 bases, with 14 bases between them. As DNA, the CDR3 is TGTGCCAGCAGTGCGACAGGTATTAGAAATGAAAAACTGTTTTTT. This translates into CASSATGIRNEKLFF.

The V call is TRBV19, the J call TRBJ1-5; TRBD1 agrees at 10 bases. The length of the CDR3 is 15 residues. J gave up 8 bases and V 5 bases, and 9 bases lay outside the gene matches. Germline CDR1 LNHDA, CDR2 SQIVND (reference sequence). CDR3: CASSGRTGGNEPQHF. CDR3 coding DNA: TGTGCCAGTAGTGGGCGGACAGGGGGAAATGAGCCCCAGCATTTT. Complete variable domain (other parts from reference TRBV19 and TRBJ1-5): DGGITQSPKYLFRKEGQNVTLSCEQNLNHDAMYWYRQDPGQGLRLIYYSQIVNDFQKGDIAEGYSVSREKKESFPLTVTSAQKNPTAFYLCASSGRTGGNEPQHFGDGTRLSIL.

The V call is TRBV30, the J call TRBJ1-1, with D maybe TRBD1 (6 bases). V was cut by 2 bases and J by 1 base, with 8 bases left in between. The CDR3 loop spans 13 amino acids. The V gene's germline CDR1 is GTSNPN and CDR2 SVGIG (reference sequence). CDR3 nucleotide sequence: TGTGCCTGGAGTTCGGACAGGAACACTGAAGCTTTCTTT. This encodes CAWSSDRNTEAFF.